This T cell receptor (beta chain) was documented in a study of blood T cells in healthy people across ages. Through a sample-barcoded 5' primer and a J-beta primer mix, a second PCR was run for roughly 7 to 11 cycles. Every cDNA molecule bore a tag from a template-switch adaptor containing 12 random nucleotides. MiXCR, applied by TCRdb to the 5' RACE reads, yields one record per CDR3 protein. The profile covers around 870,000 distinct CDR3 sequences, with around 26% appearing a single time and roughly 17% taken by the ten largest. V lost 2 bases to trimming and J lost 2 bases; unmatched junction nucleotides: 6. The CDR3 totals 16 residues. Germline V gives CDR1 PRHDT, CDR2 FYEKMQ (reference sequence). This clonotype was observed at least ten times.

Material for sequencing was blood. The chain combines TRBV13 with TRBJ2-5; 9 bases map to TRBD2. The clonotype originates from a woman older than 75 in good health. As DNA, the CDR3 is TGTGCCAGCAGCTTAATGAGACTAGCGGATCAAGAGACCCAGTACTTC. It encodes CASSLMRLADQETQYF.